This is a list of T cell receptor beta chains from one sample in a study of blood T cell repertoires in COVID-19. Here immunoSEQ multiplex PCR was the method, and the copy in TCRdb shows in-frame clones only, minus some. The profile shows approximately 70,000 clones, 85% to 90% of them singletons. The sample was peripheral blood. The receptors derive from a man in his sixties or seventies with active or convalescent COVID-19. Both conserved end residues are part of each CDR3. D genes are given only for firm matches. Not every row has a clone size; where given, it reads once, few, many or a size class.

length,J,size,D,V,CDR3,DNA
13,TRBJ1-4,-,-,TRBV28,CASSFGGRGLLFF,TGTGCCAGCAGTTTCGGTGGTCGGGGATTACTGTTTTTT
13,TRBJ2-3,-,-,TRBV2,CASTTRRLDTQYF,TGTGCCAGCACGACACGGCGCCTGGATACGCAGTATTTT
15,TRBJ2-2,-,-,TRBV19,CASSIGFRYTGELFF,TGTGCCAGTAGTATAGGTTTTCGGTACACCGGGGAGCTGTTTTTT
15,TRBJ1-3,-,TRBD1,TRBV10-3,CAISGTGELGNTIYF,TGTGCCATCAGCGGGACAGGGGAACTGGGAAACACCATATATTTT
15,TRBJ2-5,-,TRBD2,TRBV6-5,CASSYQTSGIETQYF,TGTGCCAGCAGTTACCAGACTAGCGGGATTGAGACCCAGTACTTC
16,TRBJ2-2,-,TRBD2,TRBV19,CASIQGPSGLVGELFF,TGTGCCAGCATTCAAGGCCCTAGCGGGTTGGTCGGGGAGCTGTTTTTT
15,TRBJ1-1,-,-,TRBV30,CAWSVLGLGLTEAFF,TGTGCCTGGAGTGTACTAGGACTGGGTCTCACTGAAGCTTTCTTT
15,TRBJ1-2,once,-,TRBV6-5,CASSYGTNDLYGYTF,TGTGCCAGCAGTTACGGGACAAATGACCTCTATGGCTACACCTTC
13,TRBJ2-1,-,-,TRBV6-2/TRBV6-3,CASSPQVYNEQFF,TGTGCCAGCAGTCCCCAGGTCTACAATGAGCAGTTCTTC
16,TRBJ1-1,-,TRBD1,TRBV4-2,CASSQDLDRGRSEAFF,TGTGCCAGCAGCCAAGATCTCGACAGGGGGCGGTCTGAAGCTTTCTTT
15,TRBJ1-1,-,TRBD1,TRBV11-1,CASSTQGAVYTEAFF,TGTGCCAGCAGCACCCAGGGGGCCGTATACACTGAAGCTTTCTTT
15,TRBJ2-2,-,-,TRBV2,CASMPGASNTGELFF,TGTGCCAGCATGCCAGGGGCCTCGAACACCGGGGAGCTGTTTTTT
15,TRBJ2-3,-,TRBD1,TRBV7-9,CASSVDRASTDTQYF,TGTGCCAGCAGCGTAGACAGGGCTAGCACAGATACGCAGTATTTT
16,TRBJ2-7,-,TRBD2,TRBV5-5,CASSPRGGDSSYEQYF,TGTGCCAGCAGCCCCCGCGGGGGGGACAGCTCCTACGAGCAGTACTTC
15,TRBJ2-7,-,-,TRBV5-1,CASSPVGRMNYEQYF,TGCGCCAGCAGCCCGGTCGGCAGGATGAACTACGAGCAGTACTTC
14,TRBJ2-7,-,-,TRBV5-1,CASSFAPGLYEQYF,TGCGCCAGCAGCTTCGCCCCGGGTCTCTACGAGCAGTACTTC
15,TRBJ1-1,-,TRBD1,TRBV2,CASSGQGASNTEAFF,TGTGCCAGCAGCGGACAGGGGGCATCGAACACTGAAGCTTTCTTT
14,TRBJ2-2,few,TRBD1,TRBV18,CASSPGQARGELFF,TGTGCCAGCTCACCAGGACAGGCGAGGGGGGAGCTGTTTTTT
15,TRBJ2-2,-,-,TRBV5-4,CASSLEGLFSGELFF,TGTGCCAGCAGCTTGGAGGGGTTGTTTTCCGGGGAGCTGTTTTTT
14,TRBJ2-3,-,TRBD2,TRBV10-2,CASSVAGRADTQYF,TGCGCCAGCAGTGTAGCGGGGCGTGCAGATACGCAGTATTTT
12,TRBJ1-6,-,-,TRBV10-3,CAITQGGGPLHF,TGTGCCATCACCCAAGGAGGAGGGCCCCTCCACTTT
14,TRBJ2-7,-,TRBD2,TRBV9,CASSVLAGAREQYF,TGTGCCAGCAGCGTACTAGCGGGAGCCCGGGAGCAGTACTTC
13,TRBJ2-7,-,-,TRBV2,CASAGQGIYEQYF,TGTGCCAGCGCCGGACAAGGGATATACGAGCAGTACTTC
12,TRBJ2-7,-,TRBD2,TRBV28,CASKERDFEQYF,TGTGCCAGCAAAGAGCGGGATTTTGAGCAGTACTTC
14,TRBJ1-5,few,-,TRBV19,CASSIDPVNQPQHF,TGTGCCAGTAGTATCGATCCAGTAAATCAGCCCCAGCATTTT
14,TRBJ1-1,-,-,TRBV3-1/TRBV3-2,CASSQAGGDTEAFF,TGTGCCAGCAGCCAAGCGGGGGGAGACACTGAAGCTTTCTTT
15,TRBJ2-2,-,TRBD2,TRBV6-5,CATGRTSGIPGELFF,TGTGCCACAGGCCGGACTAGCGGGATCCCCGGGGAGCTGTTTTTT
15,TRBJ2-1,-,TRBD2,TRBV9,CASSVASSGKARQFF,TGTGCCAGCAGCGTAGCCTCTAGCGGGAAGGCTCGCCAGTTCTTC
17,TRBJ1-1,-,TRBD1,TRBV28,CASSLWLGQGRYTEAFF,TGTGCCAGCAGTTTATGGCTGGGACAGGGGAGATACACTGAAGCTTTCTTT
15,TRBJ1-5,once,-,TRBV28,CASSLSQIGNQPQHF,TGTGCCAGCAGTTTATCACAAATCGGCAATCAGCCCCAGCATTTT
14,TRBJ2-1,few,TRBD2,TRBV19,CASSIASGINEQFF,TGTGCCAGTAGTATTGCTAGCGGGATAAATGAGCAGTTCTTC
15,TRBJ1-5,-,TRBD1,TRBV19,CASSRQGGVNQPQHF,TGTGCCAGTAGTAGGCAGGGGGGAGTCAATCAGCCCCAGCATTTT
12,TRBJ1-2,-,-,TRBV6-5,CASAEANYGYTF,TGTGCCAGCGCCGAAGCCAACTATGGCTACACCTTC
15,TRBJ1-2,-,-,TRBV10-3,CAITSREGFYYGYTF,TGTGCCATCACCTCGCGGGAAGGGTTTTATTATGGCTACACCTTC
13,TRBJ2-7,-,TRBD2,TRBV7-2,CASSLGGAGEQYF,TGTGCCAGCAGCTTAGGGGGAGCGGGGGAGCAGTACTTC
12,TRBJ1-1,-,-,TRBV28,CASSLVRRRAFF,TGTGCCAGCAGCCTGGTCAGGCGCAGAGCTTTCTTT
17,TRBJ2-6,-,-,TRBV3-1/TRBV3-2,CASSQDPGGAGANVLTF,TGTGCCAGCAGCCAAGACCCCGGGGGTGCTGGGGCCAACGTCCTGACTTTC
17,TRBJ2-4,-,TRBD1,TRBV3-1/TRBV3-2,CASSQDPTGNAKNIQYF,TGTGCCAGCAGCCAAGACCCGACAGGGAATGCCAAAAACATTCAGTACTTC
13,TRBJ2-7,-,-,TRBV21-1,CASSWGDRYEQYF,TGTGCCAGCAGCTGGGGAGACCGCTACGAGCAGTACTTC
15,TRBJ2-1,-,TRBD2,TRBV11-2,CASSRGSGSYNEQFF,TGTGCCAGCAGCCGAGGCAGCGGGAGTTACAATGAGCAGTTCTTC
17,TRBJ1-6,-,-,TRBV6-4,CASSDPARSSYNSPLHF,TGTGCCAGCAGTGACCCAGCAAGGAGCTCCTATAATTCACCCCTCCACTTT